The present TCR beta chain was sequenced within a study of cytomegalovirus exposure and HLA in healthy donors. About this clone: Antigen: not known.

It was with 60 Vbeta and 13 Jbeta primers that the PCR ran. In the original processing: There were about 80 million unique TCR beta chains by a later count, and 10 million to 12 million of them were shared. Repertoires were generated with immunoSEQ multiplex PCR, while TCRdb's copy carries only in-frame clones and drops some. V, J and clone size reflect that table, while D and trimming were determined from the DNA. The sample has over 50,000 clones, around 92% seen once. V was pared by 4 bases and J by 9 bases, with 9 bases of the junction left unmatched. The germline V gene encodes CDR1 SGHRS and CDR2 YFSETQ. This CDR3 is 14 amino acids long. Points from the study as a whole: The Asian-associated ancestry cluster reportedly had fewer N-insertions than the roughly 700-donor mean in a later analysis.

The sequence came from a man aged 25-45 years in good health and CMV-seropositive. The chain couples TRBV5-1 to TRBJ1-1; 10 bases align to TRBD1. Sequencing was performed on PBMCs. Here the CDR3 DNA reads TGCGCCAGCAGCCCTCTGACAGGGGGCGAAAAAGCTTTCTTT. Translation gives CASSPLTGGEKAFF.